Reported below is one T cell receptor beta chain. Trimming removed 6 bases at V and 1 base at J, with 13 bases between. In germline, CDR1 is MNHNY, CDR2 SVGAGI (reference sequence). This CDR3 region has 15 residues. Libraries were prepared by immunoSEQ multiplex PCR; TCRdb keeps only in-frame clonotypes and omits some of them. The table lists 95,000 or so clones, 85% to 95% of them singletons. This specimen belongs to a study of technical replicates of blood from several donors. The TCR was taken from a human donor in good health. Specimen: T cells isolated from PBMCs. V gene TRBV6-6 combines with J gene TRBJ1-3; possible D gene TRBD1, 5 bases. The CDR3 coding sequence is TGTGCCAGCAGCGCCACGGGGGTTTCTGGAAACACCATATATTTT. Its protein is CASSATGVSGNTIYF.